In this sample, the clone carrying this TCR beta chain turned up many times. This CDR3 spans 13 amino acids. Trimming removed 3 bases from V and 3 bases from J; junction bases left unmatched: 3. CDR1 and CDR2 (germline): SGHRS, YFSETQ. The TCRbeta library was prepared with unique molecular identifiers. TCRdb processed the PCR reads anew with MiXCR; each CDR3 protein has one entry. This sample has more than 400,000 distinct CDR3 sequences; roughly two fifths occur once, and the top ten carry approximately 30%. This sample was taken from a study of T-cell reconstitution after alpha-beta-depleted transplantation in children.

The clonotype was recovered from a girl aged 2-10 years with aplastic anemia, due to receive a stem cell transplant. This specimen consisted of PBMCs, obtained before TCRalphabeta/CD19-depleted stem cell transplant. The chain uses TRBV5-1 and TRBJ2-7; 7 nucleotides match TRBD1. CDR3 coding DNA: TGCGCCAGCAGCTCCCGGGACAGCTACGAGCAGTACTTC. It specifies CASSSRDSYEQYF.